Included here is one TCR beta chain sequence, with context. Antigen specificity is unknown. Germline CDR1 is MDHEN and CDR2 is SYDVKM. Germline trimming cut 2 bases from V and 5 bases from J; bases unmatched to any gene: 9. This CDR3 has 16 residues. The sample is drawn from a study of early T cells in non-severe SARS-CoV-2 infection. Study background: Unsorted whole-blood RNA was sequenced in bulk, leaving chains unpaired. Findings and caveats of the study: Reliance on VDJdb matching favored anti-spike CD8 responses; private and CD4 specificities were missed.

Unique molecular identifiers tagged individual cDNA molecules. TCRdb reprocessed the 5' RACE reads via MiXCR and lists one record per CDR3 protein. Of 45,000 to 60,000 distinct CDR3 sequences listed, less than 9.5% are singletons. The TCR comes from an adult who was a healthcare worker with PCR-confirmed SARS-CoV-2 infection or an uninfected control (not recorded which). The V gene is TRBV28, the J gene TRBJ2-3, with 8 nucleotides matching TRBD2. The sample here was whole blood, taken at baseline. In DNA, the CDR3 is TGTGCCAGCAGTTTACTTGGACGGGAGGGCAGAGATACGCAGTATTTT. It specifies CASSLLGREGRDTQYF.